Following are 9 T cell receptor beta chains from one sample sequenced in a study of blood T cell repertoires in COVID-19. Here immunoSEQ multiplex PCR was the method, and the copy in TCRdb shows in-frame clones only, minus some. The sample contains about 200,000 clones, under 90% of which appear only once. Sequenced sample: peripheral blood. These receptor sequences come from a woman over 75 with COVID-19, enrolled during active disease.

This clone was counted only a few times. The V call is TRBV5-4, the J call TRBJ2-7; tentative D call: TRBD1 (5 bases). This CDR3 comprises 13 residues. Per germline, CDR1 SGHNT and CDR2 YYREEE (reference sequence). Deletions cut 0 bases from V and 5 bases from J, with 9 bases between. The CDR3 coding sequence is TGTGCCAGCAGCTTGGGGCAGGGTAACGAGCAGTACTTC. Protein sequence: CASSLGQGNEQYF.

J is TRBJ1-1 and V is TRBV28; D may be TRBD1 (6 bases). V lost 1 base to trimming and J lost 6 bases, with 12 bases between them. CDR3 length: 14 residues. Germline V lookup: CDR1 MDHEN, CDR2 SYDVKM. The CDR3: CASSLLGRGAEAFF. The CDR3 DNA is TGTGCCAGCAGTTTATTGGGGAGGGGGGCTGAAGCTTTCTTT.

V and J are TRBV14 and TRBJ2-1; TRBD2 might be the D (5 bases). This CDR3 is built from 16 residues. Between the trimmed V and J ends, which lost 4 bases and 2 bases, there was a span of 15 bases. Germline CDR1 SGHDN, CDR2 FVKESK. The CDR3 DNA follows: TGTGCCAGCAGCCTCCCCGGGGTGGGTGCCTACAATGAGCAGTTCTTC. This translates into CASSLPGVGAYNEQFF.

V and J are TRBV10-3 and TRBJ1-2, with a tentative D call TRBD1 (5 bases). V dropped 0 bases and J dropped 3 bases, with 8 bases sitting between them. The germline V gene encodes CDR1 ENHRY and CDR2 SYGVKD. This CDR3 comprises 14 residues. The chain's CDR3 is CAISESDTYYGYTF. The DNA of the CDR3 is TGTGCCATCAGTGAGTCGGACACGTACTATGGCTACACCTTC.

A few counts support this clone. The chain has TRBV28 and TRBJ2-1, with 10 bases matching TRBD2. The junction had 13 bases not matched to a gene; V was cut back by 7 bases and J by 4 bases. This CDR3 spans 17 amino acids. Germline CDR1 reads MDHEN; CDR2 reads SYDVKM. The CDR3 protein is CASTPGGTSGAYNEQFF. In nucleotides, the CDR3 is TGTGCCAGCACCCCCGGTGGTACTAGCGGGGCTTACAATGAGCAGTTCTTC.

This clone was detected only once. The genes are TRBV6-6 and TRBJ1-3, with D possibly being TRBD1 (6 bases). Germline CDR1 MNHNY, CDR2 SVGAGI (reference sequence). The CDR3 totals 15 residues. V was pared by 0 bases and J by 4 bases, with 10 bases between. The CDR3 sequence: CASSYSGGYGNTIYF. DNA of the CDR3: TGTGCCAGCAGTTACTCAGGGGGTTACGGAAACACCATATATTTT.

The chain is built from TRBV5-1 and TRBJ1-5; a weak D match, TRBD1 (5 bases). The V end lost 0 bases, the J end lost 2 bases, and 12 bases lay between the germline ends. Germline V gene lookup returns CDR1 SGHRS and CDR2 YFSETQ. The length of the CDR3 is 16 residues. In nucleotides, the CDR3 is TGCGCCAGCAGCTTGGGGGGCCCCGTCGGCAATCAGCCCCAGCATTTT. This gives the protein CASSLGGPVGNQPQHF.

The chain joins TRBV7-9 to TRBJ2-1, with D tentatively TRBD2 (5 bases). The length of the CDR3 is 13 residues. The V gene's germline CDR1 is SEHNR and CDR2 FQNEAQ (reference sequence). Deletions cut 1 base from V and 12 bases from J, with 13 bases between. CDR3 loop: CASSLVATGLQFF. For the CDR3, the DNA is TGTGCCAGCAGCTTAGTAGCTACGGGGTTGCAGTTCTTC. Using reference TRBV7-9 and TRBJ2-1 for the parts outside the CDR3, the full variable domain is DTGVSQNPRHKITKRGQNVTFRCDPISEHNRLYWYRQTLGQGPEFLTYFQNEAQLEKSRLLSDRFSAERPKGSFSTLEIQRTEQGDSAMYLCASSLVATGLQFFGPGTRLTVL.

This chain uses TRBV24-1 with TRBJ2-1; D not resolved. This CDR3 spans 12 amino acids. Germline CDR1 is KGHDR and CDR2 is SFDVKD. Trimming took 12 bases from V and 10 from J, leaving 18 bases between them. CDR3 amino acids: CAPDTVGFEQFF. The CDR3 coding sequence is TGTGCCCCCGACACGGTAGGATTCGAGCAGTTCTTC.